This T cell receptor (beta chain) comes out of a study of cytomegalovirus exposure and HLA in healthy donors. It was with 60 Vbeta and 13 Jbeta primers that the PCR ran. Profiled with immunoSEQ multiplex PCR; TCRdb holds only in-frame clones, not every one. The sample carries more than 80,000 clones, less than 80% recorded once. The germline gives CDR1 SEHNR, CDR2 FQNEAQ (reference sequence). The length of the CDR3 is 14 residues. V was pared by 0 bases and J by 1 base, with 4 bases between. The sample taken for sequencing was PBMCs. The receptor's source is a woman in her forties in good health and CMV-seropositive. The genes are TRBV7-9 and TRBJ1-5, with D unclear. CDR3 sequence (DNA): TGTGCCAGCAGCTTAGCGGGCAGCAATCAGCCCCAGCATTTT. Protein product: CASSLAGSNQPQHF.